These 16 T cell receptor beta chains were sequenced from one sample in a study of blood T cells in healthy people across ages (dated by TCRdb to 2014 to 2015). The library was made by 5' RACE. Data came from an Illumina HiSeq 2500. A second PCR of roughly 7 to 11 cycles was performed with a sample-barcoded 5' primer and a J-beta primer mix. In-frame beta chains were kept once TCRdb had trimmed the public reads at Q25 with fastp and called clones with MiXCR. Rows with one shared CDR3 protein collapse into an entry with the most common genes and DNA. The table for this sample lists some 710,000 distinct CDR3 sequences; roughly 20% of them were counted only once. The leading ten clones occupy around a fifth of the sample. The sample was blood. These receptors all stem from a man in his 70s in good health.

This rearrangement joins TRBV7-9 to TRBJ1-4; perhaps TRBD1 as D (6 bases). The germline V gene encodes CDR1 SEHNR and CDR2 FQNEAQ (reference sequence). V lost 1 base and J 4 bases, leaving 10 bases between the germline ends. The CDR3 contains 15 residues. The CDR3 DNA reads TGTGCCAGCAGCTTAGGGAGGGGGAGTAATGAAAAACTGTTTTTT. Its translation: CASSLGRGSNEKLFF.

The chain uses TRBV5-1 and TRBJ2-5; either TRBD1 or TRBD2 may fit D (5 bases each). This CDR3 region has 15 residues. Germline V gene data show CDR1 as SGHRS and CDR2 as YFSETQ. Trimming cost V 2 bases and J 3 bases, with 14 bases left between them. The CDR3 DNA reads as TGCGCCAGCAGCTTATATGGGACGGAAGAAGAGACCCAGTACTTC. It specifies CASSLYGTEEETQYF.

The table lists this clonotype with a few counts. The chain has TRBV7-9 and TRBJ2-6; no definite D call. V dropped 2 bases and J dropped 0 bases, with 5 bases sitting between them. CDR1 is SEHNR, CDR2 FQNEAQ, per germline (reference sequence). The CDR3 has 15 residues. The CDR3 protein is CASSLMYSGANVLTF. The CDR3 nucleotides read TGTGCCAGCAGCTTAATGTACTCTGGGGCCAACGTCCTGACTTTC.

The CDR3: CASSLPEVRQDNQPQHF. Written as DNA, the CDR3 is TGTGCCAGCAGCTTACCTGAGGTCCGACAGGACAATCAGCCCCAGCATTTT. The genes are TRBV7-8 and TRBJ1-5; perhaps TRBD1 as D (6 bases). Germline CDR1 and CDR2: SGHVS and FQNEAQ. The V end lost 2 bases, the J end lost 3 bases, and 17 bases lay between the germline ends. CDR3 length: 17 residues.

The chain joins TRBV24-1 to TRBJ2-1; 9 bases match TRBD2. The DNA end favors TRBJ2-7, so the J call may be wrong. The CDR3 has 17 amino acids. Germline assignment: CDR1 KGHDR and CDR2 SFDVKD. The CDR3 loop reads CATSGPTGASGIYEQYV. Here the CDR3 DNA reads TGTGCCACCAGTGGACCAACGGGGGCTAGCGGGATCTACGAGCAGTACGTC.

The chain has TRBV21-1 and TRBJ2-7. TRBV21-1 is given as a pseudogene. CDR3 length equals 15 residues. The CDR3 spells CASSKGTGAPYEQYF. The CDR3 DNA is TGTGCCAGCAGCAAAGGGACAGGGGCTCCCTACGAGCAGTACTTC.

This clonotype has a handful of counts. This rearrangement joins TRBV4-1 to TRBJ2-5; 16 bases line up with TRBD2. Per germline, CDR1 MGHRA and CDR2 YSYEKL. Trimming at V came to 4 bases and at J to 4 bases, leaving 12 bases not matched to a gene. This CDR3 has 19 residues. The CDR3, as DNA: TGCGCCAGCAGCCTAAAGGGACTAGCGGGAGGGCTTTCCGGAGAGACCCAGTACTTC. It codes for CASSLKGLAGGLSGETQYF.

This clonotype has a handful of counts. V is TRBV13 and J is TRBJ2-5, with D possibly TRBD1 on 6 matching bases. Germline CDR1 is PRHDT and CDR2 is FYEKMQ (reference sequence). This CDR3 region has 14 residues. V lost 4 bases, J lost 4 bases, and 13 bases lay in between. The CDR3 here is CASSSYRASETQYF. As DNA, the CDR3 is TGTGCCAGCAGCTCCTACAGGGCCTCAGAGACCCAGTACTTC.

This clonotype was detected only a few times. J is TRBJ1-1 and V is TRBV29-1; TRBD1 is a possible D gene (6 bases). The V end was cut by 4 bases, the J end by 10 bases, with 16 bases between. CDR1 SQVTM and CDR2 ANQGSEA come from the germline V gene. The CDR3 covers 12 residues. CDR3 protein: CSVGGADRGAFF. CDR3 DNA sequence: TGCAGCGTTGGGGGGGCCGATCGGGGAGCTTTCTTT.

The V and J genes are TRBV28 and TRBJ2-1; no firm D call. The end of the DNA is better explained by TRBJ2-5, so the J call may be wrong. The germline gives CDR1 MDHEN, CDR2 SYDVKM. CDR3 length: 16 amino acids. The CDR3 sequence is CASSPHERLRLETQYF. The CDR3 DNA is TGTGCCAGCAGTCCCCATGAGAGGCTTCGCCTGGAGACCCAGTACTTC.

This clonotype was observed at least ten times. The rearrangement uses TRBV6-6 and TRBJ1-1; 9 positions match TRBD1. Germline V gene lookup returns CDR1 MNHNY and CDR2 SVGAGI (reference sequence). This CDR3 has 15 amino acids. The J segment lost 4 bases and the V segment lost 4 bases, leaving 7 bases of the junction unmatched. Here the CDR3 DNA reads TGTGCCAGCAGTTCCGTGGACAGGGGCGGCACTGAAGCTTTCTTT. It encodes CASSSVDRGGTEAFF.

This clonotype was picked up a small number of times. V and J are TRBV5-5 and TRBJ2-5, with D possibly matching TRBD2 (5 bases). V lost 4 bases, J lost 9 bases, and 19 bases lay in between. CDR3 length: 14 amino acids. Germline CDR1 SGHKS, CDR2 YYEKEE (reference sequence). CDR3 nucleotides: TGTGCCAGCAGCCTGTTGGACGGGATCACGGCCCAGTACTTC. Its translation is CASSLLDGITAQYF. The full variable domain, in which reference TRBV5-5 and TRBJ2-5 provide the parts outside the CDR3, is DAGVTQSPTHLIKTRGQQVTLRCSPISGHKSVSWYQQVLGQGPQFIFQYYEKEERGRGNFPDRFSARQFPNYSSELNVNALLLGDSALYLCASSLLDGITAQYFGPGTRLLVL.

Worth noting for this clonotype: The junction differs from germline at one of its ends, possibly a read error. In nucleotides, the CDR3 is TGTGCCTGCAGTTTAGCGGGAGGAGGCACAGATACGCAGTATTTT. Translation gives CACSLAGGGTDTQYF. The chain couples TRBV12-3 or TRBV12-4 to TRBJ2-3, with 10 bases that match TRBD2. CDR3 length: 15 residues.

This chain uses TRBV6-2 or TRBV6-3 with TRBJ2-1; 10 bases agree with TRBD2. The ends lost 6 bases at V and 9 bases at J; junction bases unmatched: 2. The CDR3 extends over 12 amino acids. CDR1 and CDR2 (germline): MNHEY, SVGEGT. The chain's CDR3 is CASRTSGIEQFF. DNA of the CDR3: TGTGCCAGCAGAACTAGCGGGATTGAGCAGTTCTTC.

This clonotype was seen many times. The chain is built from TRBV9 and TRBJ2-1; D remains unclear. Germline V gives CDR1 SGDLS, CDR2 YYNGEE. The CDR3 extends over 14 amino acids. Trimming left V 0 bases short and J 12 bases short, with 16 bases between. CDR3 bases: TGTGCCAGCAGCGTAGACAACGACGTGACGAGGCAGTTCTTC. It specifies CASSVDNDVTRQFF.

This clonotype has a handful of counts. This chain uses TRBV11-3 with TRBJ2-1, with unresolved D. V dropped 3 bases and J dropped 7 bases, with 10 bases sitting between them. The CDR3 covers 13 residues. The V gene's germline CDR1 is SGHNT and CDR2 YENEEA. CDR3 nucleotide sequence: TGTGCCAGCAGCTTCGGATCAAGGAATGAGCAGTTCTTC. Amino acid sequence: CASSFGSRNEQFF.